This TCR beta chain was retrieved from a study of blood T cell repertoires in COVID-19. Across the study: The study drew acute and convalescent COVID-19 samples from the United States, Italy and Spain. Sample material is recorded as cDNA or gDNA derived from T cells, B-cell-depleted T cells, or PBMCs.

Authors' data handling: Reference gene primers were amplified, and this amplification served to estimate nucleated cell counts. Measured with immunoSEQ multiplex PCR; TCRdb has only the in-frame clones, and not every one. V, J and clone size reflect that table, while D and trimming were determined from the DNA. Of tens of thousands of clones listed, about 80% are singletons. Per germline, CDR1 SQVTM and CDR2 ANQGSEA. The V gene lost 0 bases and the J gene lost 6 bases, with 22 bases spanning the gap. This CDR3 spans 17 amino acids. The source is a woman in her 70s with acute or convalescent COVID-19. Sequencing was carried out using peripheral blood. The chain combines TRBV29-1 with TRBJ2-3; weak D call: TRBD2 (5 bases). The CDR3 sequence is CSVEDPWQVRAPDTQYF. The CDR3 DNA sequence: TGCAGCGTTGAAGACCCGTGGCAGGTGCGGGCCCCCGATACGCAGTATTTT.